One sample yielded the 5 T cell receptor beta chains listed below, sequenced in a study of blood T cell repertoires in COVID-19. Some clones are missing from TCRdb's copy, which holds only in-frame ones; the method was immunoSEQ multiplex PCR. The data contain approximately 200,000 clones, more than 70% of them singletons. Sample: PBMCs or T cells enriched from blood (not recorded which). These receptors were taken from a woman aged 25 to 39 who had recovered from COVID-19.

The chain joins TRBV6-5 to TRBJ2-1; 9 bases match TRBD2. The germline V gene has CDR1 MNHEY and CDR2 SVGAGI. Trimming cost V 4 bases and J 10 bases; bases outside gene matches: 14. The CDR3 length is 16 residues. The CDR3 here is CASSSGDLAGLDEQFF. The CDR3 DNA follows: TGTGCCAGCAGTTCGGGGGATCTAGCGGGACTGGACGAGCAGTTCTTC.

The chain combines TRBV7-9 with TRBJ2-1, with a weak D call TRBD1 (5 bases). The ends were cut back, 5 bases at V and 8 bases at J, with 16 bases in the middle. There are 14 residues in the CDR3. CDR1 is SEHNR, CDR2 FQNEAQ, per germline (reference sequence). The CDR3 reads CASSQSWGRDEQFF. In DNA form, the CDR3 reads TGTGCCAGCAGCCAGAGTTGGGGCCGCGATGAGCAGTTCTTC.

The chain uses TRBV5-6 and TRBJ2-5; 8 positions agree with TRBD2. V trimming: 4 bases; J trimming: 7 bases; junction bases outside the gene matches: 15. CDR3 length equals 16 residues. Looked up from germline, CDR1 is SGHDT and CDR2 is YYEEEE. The CDR3 nucleotides read TGTGCCAGCAGCGTACTCCGGGGGGGCAGATTCTCGACCCAGTACTTC. It encodes CASSVLRGGRFSTQYF. Supplemented by reference TRBV5-6 and TRBJ2-5, the full variable domain reads DAGVTQSPTHLIKTRGQQVTLRCSPKSGHDTVSWYQQALGQGPQFIFQYYEEEERQRGNFPDRFSGHQFPNYSSELNVNALLLGDSALYLCASSVLRGGRFSTQYFGPGTRLLVL.

The rearrangement uses TRBV15 and TRBJ2-7; D is ambiguous. The CDR3 is 13 amino acids. V was clipped by 0 bases and J by 4 bases, with 7 bases between them. The V gene's germline CDR1 is LNHNV and CDR2 YYDKDF (reference sequence). CDR3 protein: CATSRDPSYEQYF. The CDR3 coding sequence is TGTGCCACCAGCAGAGATCCGTCTTACGAGCAGTACTTC.

The chain uses TRBV28 and TRBJ1-5; maybe TRBD1 (5 bases). Trimming shortened V by 4 bases and J by 1 base, and 8 bases separated the two germline ends. Germline values: CDR1 MDHEN, CDR2 SYDVKM. The CDR3 contains 14 residues. The CDR3 protein is CASSYQGSNQPQHF. The CDR3 nucleotides are TGTGCCAGCAGTTATCAGGGCAGCAATCAGCCCCAGCATTTT.